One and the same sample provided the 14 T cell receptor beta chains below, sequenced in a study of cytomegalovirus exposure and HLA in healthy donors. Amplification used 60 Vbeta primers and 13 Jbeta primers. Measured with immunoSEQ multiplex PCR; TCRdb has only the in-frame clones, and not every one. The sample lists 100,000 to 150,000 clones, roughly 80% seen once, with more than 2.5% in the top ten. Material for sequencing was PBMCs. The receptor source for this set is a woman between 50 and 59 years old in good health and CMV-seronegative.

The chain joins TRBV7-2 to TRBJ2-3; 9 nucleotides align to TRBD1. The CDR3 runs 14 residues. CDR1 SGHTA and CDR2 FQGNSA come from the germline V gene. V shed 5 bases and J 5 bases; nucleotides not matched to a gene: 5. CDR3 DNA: TGTGCCAGCAGCCGGAGGACAGGGGAAGATACGCAGTATTTT. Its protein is CASSRRTGEDTQYF. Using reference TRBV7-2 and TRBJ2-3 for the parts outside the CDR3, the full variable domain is GAGVSQSPSNKVTEKGKDVELRCDPISGHTALYWYRQSLGQGLEFLIYFQGNSAPDKSGLPSDRFSAERTGGSVSTLTIQRTQQEDSAVYLCASSRRTGEDTQYFGPGTRLTVL.

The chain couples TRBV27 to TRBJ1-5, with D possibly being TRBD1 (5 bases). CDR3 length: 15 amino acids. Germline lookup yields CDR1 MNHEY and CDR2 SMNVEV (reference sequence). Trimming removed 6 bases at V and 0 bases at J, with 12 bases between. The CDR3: CASSSGTHSNQPQHF. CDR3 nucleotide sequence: TGTGCCAGCAGCTCCGGGACTCATAGCAATCAGCCCCAGCATTTT.

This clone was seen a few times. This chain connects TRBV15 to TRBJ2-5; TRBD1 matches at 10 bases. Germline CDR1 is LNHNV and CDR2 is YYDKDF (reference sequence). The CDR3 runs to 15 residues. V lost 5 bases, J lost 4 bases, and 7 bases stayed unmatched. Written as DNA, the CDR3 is TGTGCCACCAGCCATGGAGGGACAGGGGCAGAGACCCAGTACTTC. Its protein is CATSHGGTGAETQYF.

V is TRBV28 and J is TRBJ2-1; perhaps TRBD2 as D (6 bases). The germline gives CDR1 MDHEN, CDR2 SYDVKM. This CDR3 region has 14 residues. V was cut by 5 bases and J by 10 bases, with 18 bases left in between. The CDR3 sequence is CASSPGTPTWEQFF. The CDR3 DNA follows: TGTGCCAGCAGTCCCGGGACTCCCACCTGGGAGCAGTTCTTC.

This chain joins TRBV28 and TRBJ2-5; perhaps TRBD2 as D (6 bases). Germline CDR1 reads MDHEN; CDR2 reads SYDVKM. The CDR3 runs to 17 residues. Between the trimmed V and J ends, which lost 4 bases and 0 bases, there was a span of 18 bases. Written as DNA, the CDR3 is TGTGCCAGCAGTTCCAAGAGGAGGGGCAGTGACCAAGAGACCCAGTACTTC. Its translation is CASSSKRRGSDQETQYF.

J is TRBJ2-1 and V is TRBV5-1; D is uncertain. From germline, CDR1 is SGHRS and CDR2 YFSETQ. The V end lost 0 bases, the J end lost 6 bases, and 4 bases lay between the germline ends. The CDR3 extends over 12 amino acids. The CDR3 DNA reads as TGCGCCAGCAGCTTGGCTATCAATGAGCAGTTCTTC. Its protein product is CASSLAINEQFF.

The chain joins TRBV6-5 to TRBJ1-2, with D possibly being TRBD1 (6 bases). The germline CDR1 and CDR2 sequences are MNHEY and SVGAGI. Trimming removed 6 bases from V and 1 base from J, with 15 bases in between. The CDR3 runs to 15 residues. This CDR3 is CASRDRQDINYGYTF. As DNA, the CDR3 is TGTGCCAGCAGAGACAGACAGGATATTAACTATGGCTACACCTTC.

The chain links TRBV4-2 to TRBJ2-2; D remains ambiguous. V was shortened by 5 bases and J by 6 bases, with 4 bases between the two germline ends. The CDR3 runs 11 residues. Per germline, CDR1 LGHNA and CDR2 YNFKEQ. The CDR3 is CASSSSGELFF. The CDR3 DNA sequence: TGTGCCAGCAGCTCGTCCGGGGAGCTGTTTTTT.

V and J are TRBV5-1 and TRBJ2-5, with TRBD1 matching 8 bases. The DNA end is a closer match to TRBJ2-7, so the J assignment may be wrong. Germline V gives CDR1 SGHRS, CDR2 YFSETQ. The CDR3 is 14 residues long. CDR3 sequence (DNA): TGCGCCAGCAGCCCAGGACAGGGTCATTACGAGCAGTACTTC. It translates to CASSPGQGHYEQYF.

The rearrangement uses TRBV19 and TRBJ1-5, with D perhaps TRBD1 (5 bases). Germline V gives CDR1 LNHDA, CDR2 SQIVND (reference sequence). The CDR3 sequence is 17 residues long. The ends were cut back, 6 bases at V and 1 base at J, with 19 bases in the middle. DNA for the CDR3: TGTGCCAGTAGCCCCTCTGGGGCGTCTGGGAGCAATCAGCCCCAGCATTTT. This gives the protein CASSPSGASGSNQPQHF.

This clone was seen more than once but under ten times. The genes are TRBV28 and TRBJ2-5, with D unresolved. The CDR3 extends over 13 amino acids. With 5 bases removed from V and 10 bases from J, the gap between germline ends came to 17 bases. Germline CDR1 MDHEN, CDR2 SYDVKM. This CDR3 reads CASSDLPPANQYF. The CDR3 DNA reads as TGTGCCAGCAGTGACTTGCCTCCGGCGAACCAGTACTTC.

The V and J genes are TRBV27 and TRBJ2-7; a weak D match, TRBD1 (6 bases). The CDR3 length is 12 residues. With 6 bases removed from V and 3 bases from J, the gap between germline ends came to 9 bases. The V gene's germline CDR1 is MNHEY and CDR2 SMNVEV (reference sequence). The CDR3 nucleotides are TGTGCCAGCAGGGACAGAAACTACGAGCAGTACTTC. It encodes CASRDRNYEQYF.

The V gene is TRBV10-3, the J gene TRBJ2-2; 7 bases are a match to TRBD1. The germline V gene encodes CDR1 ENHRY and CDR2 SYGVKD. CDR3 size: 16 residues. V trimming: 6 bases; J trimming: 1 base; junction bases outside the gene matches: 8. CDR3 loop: CAIRTDRAMNTGELFF. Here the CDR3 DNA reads TGTGCCATCAGAACCGACAGGGCCATGAACACCGGGGAGCTGTTTTTT.

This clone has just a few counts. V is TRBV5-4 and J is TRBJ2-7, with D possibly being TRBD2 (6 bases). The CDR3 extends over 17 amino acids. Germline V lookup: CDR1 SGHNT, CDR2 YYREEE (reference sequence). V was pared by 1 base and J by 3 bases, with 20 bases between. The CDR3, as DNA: TGTGCCAGCAGCTTGTTTCGCGGGATTAGTGGAGACTACGAGCAGTACTTC. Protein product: CASSLFRGISGDYEQYF. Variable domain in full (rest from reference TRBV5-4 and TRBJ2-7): ETGVTQSPTHLIKTRGQQVTLRCSSQSGHNTVSWYQQALGQGPQFIFQYYREEENGRGNFPPRFSGLQFPNYSSELNVNALELDDSALYLCASSLFRGISGDYEQYFGPGTRLTVT.